These 9 T cell receptor beta chains were sequenced from one sample in a study of blood T cell repertoires in COVID-19 (dated by TCRdb to about 2020). Library creation used the immunoSEQ multiplex PCR assay. TCRdb provides this immuneACCESS table in a form limited to in-frame rearrangements. Some clones are lacking; in checked studies, under half of them reflect an unresolved V gene, and why the rest are absent is not known. The sample profile shows roughly 200,000 clones; about nine tenths of them were found once. The leading ten clones occupy over 4.5% of the sample. The source material was peripheral blood. The receptors originated from an elderly man with acute or convalescent COVID-19.

This chain links TRBV27 with TRBJ2-4; 13 bases are shared with TRBD2. CDR1 is MNHEY, CDR2 SMNVEV, per germline (reference sequence). Unmatched junction bases numbered 8, after V lost 3 bases and J lost 6 bases. The CDR3 loop spans 17 amino acids. This chain's CDR3 is CASSFTSGRGIANIQYF. CDR3 in DNA: TGTGCCAGCAGTTTTACTAGCGGGAGGGGTATAGCAAACATTCAGTACTTC.

This chain connects TRBV6-5 to TRBJ2-1; 8 bases agree with TRBD2. After removal of 6 bases from V and 3 bases from J, the junction contained 4 bases not matched to a gene. Germline CDR1 reads MNHEY; CDR2 reads SVGAGI. The CDR3 loop spans 14 amino acids. The CDR3 here is CASRPGLVYNEQFF. The CDR3 DNA sequence: TGTGCCAGCAGACCGGGACTAGTCTACAATGAGCAGTTCTTC.

V is TRBV10-3 and J is TRBJ2-1, with 7 bases matching TRBD2. The CDR3 totals 15 residues. Germline V lookup: CDR1 ENHRY, CDR2 SYGVKD. With 5 bases clipped from V and 8 bases from J, the junction kept 12 bases outside the gene matches. This chain's CDR3 is CAISPGGTRIDEQFF. CDR3 sequence (DNA): TGTGCCATCAGTCCGGGAGGAACTAGGATCGATGAGCAGTTCTTC.

The chain recombines TRBV6-2 or TRBV6-3 with TRBJ2-2; 8 bases align to TRBD2. CDR1 is MNHEY, CDR2 SVGEGT, per germline. This CDR3 spans 15 amino acids. V was pared by 5 bases and J by 6 bases, with 8 bases of the junction left unmatched. The CDR3 DNA sequence: TGTGCCAGCAGTCGCGGGACTAGTCGCGCCGGGGAGCTGTTTTTT. Its translation: CASSRGTSRAGELFF.

The CDR3 sequence: CASSQAGLAGGEQYF. The DNA of the CDR3 is TGTGCCAGCAGCCAGGCTGGACTAGCGGGAGGCGAGCAGTACTTC. The rearrangement uses TRBV11-2 and TRBJ2-7, with 14 bases identical to TRBD2. This CDR3 region has 15 residues. CDR1 SGHAT and CDR2 FQNNGV come from the germline V gene. Trimming cost V 5 bases and J 6 bases; bases outside gene matches: 6. Variable domain in full (rest from reference TRBV11-2 and TRBJ2-7): EAGVAQSPRYKIIEKRQSVAFWCNPISGHATLYWYQQILGQGPKLLIQFQNNGVVDDSQLPKDRFSAERLKGVDSTLKIQPAKLEDSAVYLCASSQAGLAGGEQYFGPGTRLTVT.

The V call is TRBV7-9, the J call TRBJ2-7; TRBD2 might be the D (6 bases). CDR1 SEHNR and CDR2 FQNEAQ come from the germline V gene (reference sequence). The CDR3 spans 14 residues. Trimming removed 8 bases from V and 7 bases from J, with 21 bases in between. The CDR3 DNA is TGTGCCAGCGGCCAGGGCCCCGGGAGTGGTGAGCAGTACTTC. It yields the protein CASGQGPGSGEQYF.

V is TRBV24-1 and J is TRBJ2-1; 14 bases are shared with TRBD2. The CDR3 sequence is 17 residues long. V lost 7 bases, J lost 3 bases, and 7 bases stayed unmatched. Looked up from germline, CDR1 is KGHDR and CDR2 is SFDVKD. The DNA of the CDR3 is TGTGCCACCAGCGGGACTAGCGGGAGAGGAGGCTACAATGAGCAGTTCTTC. The encoded protein is CATSGTSGRGGYNEQFF.

The CDR3 here is CASSRGLASSSYNEQFF. CDR3 DNA: TGTGCCAGCAGCCGGGGACTAGCGAGTAGCTCCTACAATGAGCAGTTCTTC. The V call is TRBV7-2, the J call TRBJ2-1, with TRBD2 matching over 10 bases. The CDR3 loop spans 17 amino acids. Trimming cost V 5 bases and J 0 bases; bases outside gene matches: 7. In germline, CDR1 is SGHTA, CDR2 FQGNSA.

CDR3 nucleotide sequence: TGTGCCAGTAGTGCCGGGACTAGCGGGAGGGTGGAGACCCAGTACTTC. Protein sequence: CASSAGTSGRVETQYF. The rearrangement uses TRBV19 and TRBJ2-5, with 16 bases lining up with TRBD2. V shed 5 bases, J shed 5 bases, and the junction held 5 bases outside the gene matches. Germline V gene lookup returns CDR1 LNHDA and CDR2 SQIVND (reference sequence). The CDR3 is 16 amino acids. The entire variable domain, with the rest obtained from reference TRBV19 and TRBJ2-5, is as follows: DGGITQSPKYLFRKEGQNVTLSCEQNLNHDAMYWYRQDPGQGLRLIYYSQIVNDFQKGDIAEGYSVSREKKESFPLTVTSAQKNPTAFYLCASSAGTSGRVETQYFGPGTRLLVL.